The 8 T cell receptor beta chains presented below share a single source sample, sequenced in a study of blood T cell repertoires in COVID-19. The method was immunoSEQ multiplex PCR; TCRdb's version includes in-frame clones alone and lacks a portion of them. The profile shows a few hundred thousand clones, 80% to 90% of them singletons. The sample was PBMCs or T cells enriched from blood (not recorded which). All receptors derive from a man between 25 and 39 years old with acute COVID-19.

The CDR3 here is CASSSYSGANVLTF. Here the CDR3 DNA reads TGTGCCAGCAGCTCCTACTCTGGGGCCAACGTCCTGACTTTC. The V call is TRBV7-3, the J call TRBJ2-6; unclear D gene. CDR1 and CDR2 from the germline V gene are SGHTA and FQGTGA. The CDR3 extends over 14 amino acids. V dropped 4 bases and J dropped 0 bases, with 4 bases sitting between them.

This chain links TRBV7-2 with TRBJ2-7, with 7 nucleotides matching TRBD1. The CDR3 spans 13 residues. V was clipped by 2 bases and J by 4 bases; unmatched bases: 2. Germline CDR1 reads SGHTA; CDR2 reads FQGNSA. As DNA, the CDR3 is TGTGCCAGCAGCTTAAACAGGGGTTACGAGCAGTACGTC. Encoded protein: CASSLNRGYEQYV.

The chain couples TRBV21-1 to TRBJ2-1; TRBD2, the table's D call, lacks a check against the DNA. TRBV21-1 is recorded as a pseudogene. CDR3 size: 19 residues. CDR3 protein: CASSKGTSGRISSYNEQFF. CDR3 coding DNA: TGTGCCAGCAGCAAAGGCACTAGCGGGAGGATTAGCTCCTACAATGAGCAGTTCTTC.

In DNA, the CDR3 is TGTGCCAGCAGCTTGGATAGTTTTACAGATACGCAGTATTTT. Its protein product is CASSLDSFTDTQYF. The chain is built from TRBV5-8 and TRBJ2-3, with unresolved D. Trimming took off 0 bases at V and 3 bases at J, with 8 bases between the two ends. This CDR3 comprises 14 residues. Germline lookup yields CDR1 SGHTS and CDR2 YDEGEE.

There are many counts of this clone. The same CDR3 also results from other DNA sequences found in this sample. This sequence joins TRBV5-1 and TRBJ1-3; unclear D gene. Trimming pared 3 bases from V and 0 bases from J, leaving 7 bases between. The CDR3 spans 14 residues. Germline V gives CDR1 SGHRS, CDR2 YFSETQ. The CDR3 nucleotides are TGCGCCAGCAGCTCCGGCGGCTCTGGAAACACCATATATTTT. Amino acid sequence: CASSSGGSGNTIYF.

V is TRBV5-1 and J is TRBJ1-2; possibly TRBD1 for D (5 bases). Between the trimmed V and J ends, which lost 0 bases and 2 bases, there was a span of 8 bases. The length of the CDR3 is 14 residues. Germline loops: CDR1 SGHRS, CDR2 YFSETQ. The CDR3 DNA reads TGCGCCAGCAGCTTGGTAGCAGGGAACTATGGCTACACCTTC. Protein: CASSLVAGNYGYTF.

The J gene is TRBJ2-1, the V gene TRBV30, with 14 bases aligning to TRBD2. The germline V gene encodes CDR1 GTSNPN and CDR2 SVGIG (reference sequence). The CDR3 contains 15 residues. The ends lost 2 bases at V and 9 bases at J; junction bases unmatched: 6. The CDR3, as DNA: TGTGCCTGGAGTCAGACTAGCGGGAGGGCTGGTGAGCAGTTCTTC. This encodes CAWSQTSGRAGEQFF. The whole variable domain, remainder taken from reference TRBV30 and TRBJ2-1, is SQTIHQWPATLVQPVGSPLSLECTVEGTSNPNLYWYRQAAGRGLQLLFYSVGIGQISSEVPQNLSASRPQDRQFILSSKKLLLSDSGFYLCAWSQTSGRAGEQFFGPGTRLTVL.

The V and J genes are TRBV3-1 (or the pseudogene TRBV3-2) and TRBJ1-1; D is possibly TRBD1 (5 bases). Germline values: CDR1 LGHDT, CDR2 YNNKEL (reference sequence). V lost 2 bases and J 3 bases, leaving 10 bases between the germline ends. The CDR3 is 14 residues long. In DNA, the CDR3 is TGTGCCAGCAGCCAACCCGGACACGACACTGAAGCTTTCTTT. This sequence encodes CASSQPGHDTEAFF.